These 10 T cell receptor beta chains share one sample of origin, sequenced in a study of radiotherapy plus CTLA-4 blockade in lung cancer. Repertoires were generated with immunoSEQ multiplex PCR, while TCRdb's copy carries only in-frame clones and drops some. The table has 45,000 to 55,000 clones, approximately 86% seen once. The specimen comprised peripheral blood, sampled from a patient treated with radiotherapy plus ipilimumab. The receptors were sampled from a human donor with non-small cell lung cancer that progressed on radiotherapy plus ipilimumab. Some clones in this sample may be carry-over from other donors' samples.

The gene calls are TRBV19 and TRBJ2-7; D gene uncertain. The germline V gene encodes CDR1 LNHDA and CDR2 SQIVND (reference sequence). With 3 bases removed from V and 3 bases from J, the gap between germline ends came to 9 bases. The CDR3 runs to 13 residues. This CDR3 reads CASSIERSYEQYF. Here the CDR3 DNA reads TGTGCCAGTAGTATTGAGCGAAGCTACGAGCAGTACTTC. The whole variable domain, remainder taken from reference TRBV19 and TRBJ2-7, is DGGITQSPKYLFRKEGQNVTLSCEQNLNHDAMYWYRQDPGQGLRLIYYSQIVNDFQKGDIAEGYSVSREKKESFPLTVTSAQKNPTAFYLCASSIERSYEQYFGPGTRLTVT.

The J gene is TRBJ2-7, the V gene TRBV7-6, with 11 bases fitting TRBD2. Germline V gene data show CDR1 as SGHVS and CDR2 as FNYEAQ. This CDR3 has 14 amino acids. The junction had 3 bases not matched to a gene; V was cut back by 2 bases and J by 6 bases. The DNA for the CDR3 is TGTGCCAGCAGCTTAAGACTAGCGGGGCTCGAGCAGTACTTC. Its translation: CASSLRLAGLEQYF.

V usage is TRBV4-1 and J usage is TRBJ2-4; 8 bases line up with TRBD2. V lost 1 base, J lost 8 bases, and 10 bases stayed unmatched. Germline V gene data show CDR1 as MGHRA and CDR2 as YSYEKL. The CDR3 is made up of 16 amino acids. CDR3 region: CASSQGAGGSGYIQYF. CDR3 DNA: TGCGCCAGCAGCCAAGGGGCGGGGGGCTCAGGATACATTCAGTACTTC.

The sample holds a few counts of this clone. The gene calls are TRBV2 and TRBJ1-3, with D hard to call. The V end was cut by 2 bases, the J end by 0 bases, with 8 bases between. The length of the CDR3 is 15 residues. The germline gives CDR1 SNHLY, CDR2 FYNNEI. The CDR3 loop reads CASSELADSGNTIYF. CDR3 sequence (DNA): TGTGCCAGCAGTGAACTTGCGGACTCTGGAAACACCATATATTTT. Using reference TRBV2 and TRBJ1-3 for the parts outside the CDR3, the full variable domain is EPEVTQTPSHQVTQMGQEVILRCVPISNHLYFYWYRQILGQKVEFLVSFYNNEISEKSEIFDDQFSVERPDGSNFTLKIRSTKLEDSAMYFCASSELADSGNTIYFGEGSWLTVV.

This chain joins TRBV4-2 and TRBJ1-2, with 7 bases lining up with TRBD1. Trimming cost V 7 bases and J 2 bases; bases outside gene matches: 10. There are 15 residues in the CDR3. Germline V gene lookup returns CDR1 LGHNA and CDR2 YNFKEQ. The CDR3 is CASTARDSRNYGYTF. CDR3 DNA sequence: TGTGCCAGCACTGCAAGGGACAGCAGAAACTATGGCTACACCTTC.

V is TRBV10-3 and J is TRBJ2-1; possible D gene TRBD2, 6 bases. CDR3 length: 15 residues. Germline CDR1 reads ENHRY; CDR2 reads SYGVKD. Trimming took off 2 bases at V and 3 bases at J, with 11 bases between the two ends. CDR3 DNA sequence: TGTGCCATCAGTGAGGAAGGACTATTCTACAATGAGCAGTTCTTC. Amino acids: CAISEEGLFYNEQFF.

This chain connects TRBV2 to TRBJ1-2; 10 bases line up with TRBD1. This CDR3 has 15 residues. Germline V gives CDR1 SNHLY, CDR2 FYNNEI. With V trimmed by 6 bases and J by 6 bases, 10 bases remained unmatched. CDR3 in DNA: TGTGCCAGCAGCAGGGGACAGGGGTACGGGGATGGCTACACCTTC. This codes for CASSRGQGYGDGYTF.

The V and J genes are TRBV5-1 and TRBJ2-5; 7 bases line up with TRBD1. CDR1 is SGHRS and CDR2 is YFSETQ in the germline V gene. J gave up 4 bases and V 0 bases, and 3 bases lay outside the gene matches. The CDR3 sequence is 14 residues long. CDR3 amino acids: CASSLDYRGETQYF. Written as DNA, the CDR3 is TGCGCCAGCAGCTTGGATTACAGGGGAGAGACCCAGTACTTC.

The chain is built from TRBV5-8 and TRBJ1-6; a possible D gene is TRBD1 (6 bases). Trimming shortened V by 3 bases and J by 7 bases, and 14 bases separated the two germline ends. CDR3 length: 15 amino acids. CDR1 is SGHTS, CDR2 YDEGEE, per germline. The DNA for the CDR3 is TGTGCCAGCAGCTGGGTAGTAGACAGGAATTCACCCCTCCACTTT. It is translated as CASSWVVDRNSPLHF.

This clone has only a few counts. The rearrangement links TRBV2 to TRBJ2-3; 9 bases line up with TRBD2. This CDR3 contains 14 residues. V was clipped by 11 bases and J by 3 bases; unmatched bases: 9. Looked up from germline, CDR1 is SNHLY and CDR2 is FYNNEI. DNA for the CDR3: TGTGCCGGGTCCAAGCGGGAGGTGACAGATACGCAGTATTTT. Translation gives CAGSKREVTDTQYF.